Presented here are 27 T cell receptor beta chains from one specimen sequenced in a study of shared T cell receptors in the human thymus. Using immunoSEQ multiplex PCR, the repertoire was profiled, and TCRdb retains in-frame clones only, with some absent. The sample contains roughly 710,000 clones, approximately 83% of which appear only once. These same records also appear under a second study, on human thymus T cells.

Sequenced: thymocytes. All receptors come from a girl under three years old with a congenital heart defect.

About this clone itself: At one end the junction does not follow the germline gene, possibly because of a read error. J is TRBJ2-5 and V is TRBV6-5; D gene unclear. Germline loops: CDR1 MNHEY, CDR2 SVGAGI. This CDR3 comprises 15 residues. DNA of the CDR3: TGTGCCAGCAGTTACTCAGTGACACATCAAGAGACCCGGTACTTC. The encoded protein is CASSYSVTHQETRYF.

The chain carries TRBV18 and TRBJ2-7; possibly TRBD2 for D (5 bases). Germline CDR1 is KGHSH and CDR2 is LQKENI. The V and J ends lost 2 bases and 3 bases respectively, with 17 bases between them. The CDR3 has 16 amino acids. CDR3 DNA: TGTGCCAGCTCACCAGTTTATAGCCCTAGCCACTACGAGCAGTACTTC. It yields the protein CASSPVYSPSHYEQYF.

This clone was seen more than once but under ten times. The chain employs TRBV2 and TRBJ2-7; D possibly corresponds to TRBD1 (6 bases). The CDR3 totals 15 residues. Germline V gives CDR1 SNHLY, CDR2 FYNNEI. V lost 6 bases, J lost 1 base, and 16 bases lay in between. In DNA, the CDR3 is TGTGCCAGCAGAGAACAGGGAATGGTGTCCTACGAGCAGTACTTC. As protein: CASREQGMVSYEQYF. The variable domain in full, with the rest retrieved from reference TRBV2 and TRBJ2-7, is EPEVTQTPSHQVTQMGQEVILRCVPISNHLYFYWYRQILGQKVEFLVSFYNNEISEKSEIFDDQFSVERPDGSNFTLKIRSTKLEDSAMYFCASREQGMVSYEQYFGPGTRLTVT.

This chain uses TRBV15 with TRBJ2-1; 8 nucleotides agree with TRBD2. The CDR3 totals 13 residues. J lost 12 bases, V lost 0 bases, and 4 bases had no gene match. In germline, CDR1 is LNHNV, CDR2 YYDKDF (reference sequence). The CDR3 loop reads CATSRDPAGGQFF. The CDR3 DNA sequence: TGTGCCACCAGCAGAGACCCGGCGGGAGGGCAGTTCTTC. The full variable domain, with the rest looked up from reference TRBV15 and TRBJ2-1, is DAMVIQNPRYQVTQFGKPVTLSCSQTLNHNVMYWYQQKSSQAPKLLFHYYDKDFNNEADTPDNFQSRRPNTSFCFLDIRSPGLGDTAMYLCATSRDPAGGQFFGPGTRLTVL.

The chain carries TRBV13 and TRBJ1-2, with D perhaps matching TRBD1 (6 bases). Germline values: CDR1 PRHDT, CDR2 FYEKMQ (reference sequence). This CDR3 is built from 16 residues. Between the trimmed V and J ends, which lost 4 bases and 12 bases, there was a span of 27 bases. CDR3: CASSSPFQGGPKLDTF. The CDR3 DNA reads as TGTGCCAGCAGCTCCCCATTCCAAGGGGGACCGAAGTTAGACACCTTC.

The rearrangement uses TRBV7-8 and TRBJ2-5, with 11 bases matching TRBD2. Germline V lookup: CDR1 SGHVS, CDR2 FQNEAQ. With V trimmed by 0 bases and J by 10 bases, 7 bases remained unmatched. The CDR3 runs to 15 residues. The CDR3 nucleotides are TGTGCCAGCAGCTTAGCGTCTAGCGGGGGGTGGGACCAGTACTTC. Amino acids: CASSLASSGGWDQYF.

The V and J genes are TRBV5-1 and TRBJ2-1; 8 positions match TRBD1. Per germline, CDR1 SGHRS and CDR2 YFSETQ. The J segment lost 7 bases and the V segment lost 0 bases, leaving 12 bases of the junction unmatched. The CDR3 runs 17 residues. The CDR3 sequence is CASSLVSGRGRRNEQFF. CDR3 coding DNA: TGCGCCAGCAGCTTGGTGTCGGGCAGGGGGCGGCGAAATGAGCAGTTCTTC. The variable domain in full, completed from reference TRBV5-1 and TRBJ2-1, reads KAGVTQTPRYLIKTRGQQVTLSCSPISGHRSVSWYQQTPGQGLQFLFEYFSETQRNKGNFPGRFSGRQFSNSRSEMNVSTLELGDSALYLCASSLVSGRGRRNEQFFGPGTRLTVL.

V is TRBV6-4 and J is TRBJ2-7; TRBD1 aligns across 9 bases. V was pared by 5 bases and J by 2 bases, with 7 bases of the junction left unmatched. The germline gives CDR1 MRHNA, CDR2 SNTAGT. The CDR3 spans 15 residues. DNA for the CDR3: TGTGCCAGCAGTTTCGGACAGGGGTTCCCCTACGAGCAGTACTTC. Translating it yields CASSFGQGFPYEQYF.

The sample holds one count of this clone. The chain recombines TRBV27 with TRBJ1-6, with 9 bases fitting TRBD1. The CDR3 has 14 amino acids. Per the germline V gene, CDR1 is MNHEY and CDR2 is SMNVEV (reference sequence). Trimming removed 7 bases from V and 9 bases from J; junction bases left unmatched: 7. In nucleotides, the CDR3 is TGTGCCAGCACCCGCCCGGACAGGGGTTCACCCCTCCACTTT. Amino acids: CASTRPDRGSPLHF.

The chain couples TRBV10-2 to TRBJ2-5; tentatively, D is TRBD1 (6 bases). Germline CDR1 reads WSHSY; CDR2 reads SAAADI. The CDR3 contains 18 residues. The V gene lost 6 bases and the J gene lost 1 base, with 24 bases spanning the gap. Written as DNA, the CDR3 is TGCGCCAGCAGCGAAGGGGTTTTTTTGGGGGCCAGCCAAGAGACCCAGTACTTC. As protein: CASSEGVFLGASQETQYF.

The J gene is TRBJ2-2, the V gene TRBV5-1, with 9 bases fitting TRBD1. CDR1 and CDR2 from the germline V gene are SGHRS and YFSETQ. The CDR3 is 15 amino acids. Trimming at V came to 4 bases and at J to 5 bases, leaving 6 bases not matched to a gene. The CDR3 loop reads CASSIDRGETGELFF. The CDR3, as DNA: TGCGCCAGCAGCATAGACAGGGGGGAAACCGGGGAGCTGTTTTTT.

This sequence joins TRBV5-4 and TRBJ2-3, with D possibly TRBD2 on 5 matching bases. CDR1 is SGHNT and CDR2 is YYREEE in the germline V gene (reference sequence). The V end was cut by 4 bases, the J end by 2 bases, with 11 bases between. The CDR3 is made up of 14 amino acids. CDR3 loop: CASSGRTDTDTQYF. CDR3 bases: TGTGCCAGCAGCGGAAGGACTGACACAGATACGCAGTATTTT.

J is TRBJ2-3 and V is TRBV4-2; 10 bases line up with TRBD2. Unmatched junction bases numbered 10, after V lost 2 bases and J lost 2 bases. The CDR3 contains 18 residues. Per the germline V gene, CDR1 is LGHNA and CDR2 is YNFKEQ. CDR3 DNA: TGTGCCAGCAGCCAAATAGAAGGACTAGCGGATAACACAGATACGCAGTATTTT. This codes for CASSQIEGLADNTDTQYF.

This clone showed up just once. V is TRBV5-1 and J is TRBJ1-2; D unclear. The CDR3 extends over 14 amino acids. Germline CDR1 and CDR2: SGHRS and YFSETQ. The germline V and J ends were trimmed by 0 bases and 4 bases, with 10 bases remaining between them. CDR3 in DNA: TGCGCCAGCAGCTTGGCCGCAGTGGTCTATGGCTACACCTTC. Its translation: CASSLAAVVYGYTF.

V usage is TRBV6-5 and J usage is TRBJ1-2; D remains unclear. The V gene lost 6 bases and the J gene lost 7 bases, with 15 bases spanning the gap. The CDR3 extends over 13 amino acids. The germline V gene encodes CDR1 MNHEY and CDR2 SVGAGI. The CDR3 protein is CASRIGTTAGYTF. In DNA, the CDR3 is TGTGCCAGCAGGATCGGAACAACAGCTGGCTACACCTTC.

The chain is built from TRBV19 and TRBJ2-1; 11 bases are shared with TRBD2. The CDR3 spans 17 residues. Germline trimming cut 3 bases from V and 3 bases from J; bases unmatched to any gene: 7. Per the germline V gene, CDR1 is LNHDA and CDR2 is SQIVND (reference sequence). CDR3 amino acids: CASSISGLAGFYNEQFF. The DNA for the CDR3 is TGTGCCAGTAGTATCTCTGGACTAGCGGGTTTCTACAATGAGCAGTTCTTC.

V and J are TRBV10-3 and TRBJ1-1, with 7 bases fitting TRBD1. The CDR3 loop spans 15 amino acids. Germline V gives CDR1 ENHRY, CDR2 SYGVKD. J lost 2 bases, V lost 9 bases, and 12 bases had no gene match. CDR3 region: CAIKTGTVLNTEAFF. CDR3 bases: TGTGCCATAAAAACCGGGACAGTATTAAACACTGAAGCTTTCTTT.

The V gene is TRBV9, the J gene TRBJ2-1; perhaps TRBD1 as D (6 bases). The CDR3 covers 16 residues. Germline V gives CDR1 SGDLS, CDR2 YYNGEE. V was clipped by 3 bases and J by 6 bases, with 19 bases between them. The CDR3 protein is CASSAPQGPGSNEQFF. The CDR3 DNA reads TGTGCCAGCAGCGCACCACAGGGCCCGGGGAGCAATGAGCAGTTCTTC. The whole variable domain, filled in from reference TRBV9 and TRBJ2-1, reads DSGVTQTPKHLITATGQRVTLRCSPRSGDLSVYWYQQSLDQGLQFLIQYYNGEERAKGNILERFSAQQFPDLHSELNLSSLELGDSALYFCASSAPQGPGSNEQFFGPGTRLTVL.

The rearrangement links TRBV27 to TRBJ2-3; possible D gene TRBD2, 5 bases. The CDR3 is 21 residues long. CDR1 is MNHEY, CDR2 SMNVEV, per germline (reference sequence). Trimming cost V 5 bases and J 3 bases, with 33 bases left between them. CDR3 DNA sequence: TGTGCCAGCAGTCCAATAAGACCTCCACCCCTAGCCGGCCCGGGGACAGATACGCAGTATTTT. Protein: CASSPIRPPPLAGPGTDTQYF.

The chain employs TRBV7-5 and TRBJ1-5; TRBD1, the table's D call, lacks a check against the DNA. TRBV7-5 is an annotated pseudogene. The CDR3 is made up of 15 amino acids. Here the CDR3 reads CARSYMDRSNQPQHF. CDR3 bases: TGTGCCAGAAGCTACATGGACAGGTCCAATCAGCCCCAGCATTTT.

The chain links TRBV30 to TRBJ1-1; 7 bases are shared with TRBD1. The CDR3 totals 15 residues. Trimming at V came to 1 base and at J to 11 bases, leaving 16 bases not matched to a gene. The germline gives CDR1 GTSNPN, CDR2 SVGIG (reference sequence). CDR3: CAWSGESGMGQTAFF. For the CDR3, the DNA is TGTGCCTGGAGTGGGGAGTCCGGGATGGGACAGACGGCTTTCTTT.

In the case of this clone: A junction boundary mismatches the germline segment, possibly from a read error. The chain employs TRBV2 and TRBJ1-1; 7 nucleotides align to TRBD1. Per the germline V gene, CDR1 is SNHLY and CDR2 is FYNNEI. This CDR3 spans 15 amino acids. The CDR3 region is CASRPGQPEALKRIF. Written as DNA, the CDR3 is TGTGCCAGCAGGCCGGGACAGCCCGAGGCACTGAAAAGGATCTTT.

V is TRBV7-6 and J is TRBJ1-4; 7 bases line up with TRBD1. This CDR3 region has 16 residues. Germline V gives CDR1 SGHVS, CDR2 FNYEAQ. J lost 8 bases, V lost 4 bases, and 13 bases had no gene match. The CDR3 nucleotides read TGTGCCAGCAGCTCGAGAAATGGACAGGTTGGAGAAAAACTGTTTTTT. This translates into CASSSRNGQVGEKLFF.

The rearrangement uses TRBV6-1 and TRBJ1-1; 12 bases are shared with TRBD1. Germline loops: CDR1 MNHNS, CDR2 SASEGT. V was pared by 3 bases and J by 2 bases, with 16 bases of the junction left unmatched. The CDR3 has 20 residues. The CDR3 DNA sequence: TGTGCCAGCAGTGAGTGGGGGACAGGGGGCCCTGGGGACAATAACACTGAAGCTTTCTTT. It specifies CASSEWGTGGPGDNNTEAFF.

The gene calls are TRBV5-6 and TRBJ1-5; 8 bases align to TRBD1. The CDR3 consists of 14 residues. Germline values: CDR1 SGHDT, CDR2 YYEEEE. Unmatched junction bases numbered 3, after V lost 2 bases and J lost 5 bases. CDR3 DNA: TGTGCCAGCAGCTTTCAGGGGGCGTATCAGCCCCAGCATTTT. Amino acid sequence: CASSFQGAYQPQHF.

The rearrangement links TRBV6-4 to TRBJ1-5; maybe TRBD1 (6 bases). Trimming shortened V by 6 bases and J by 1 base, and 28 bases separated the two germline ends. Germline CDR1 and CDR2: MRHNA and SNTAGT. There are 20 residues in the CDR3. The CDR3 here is CASRYLQGAPSIRSNQPQHF. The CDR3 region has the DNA TGTGCCAGCAGATATCTACAGGGTGCCCCCAGCATACGCAGCAATCAGCCCCAGCATTTT.

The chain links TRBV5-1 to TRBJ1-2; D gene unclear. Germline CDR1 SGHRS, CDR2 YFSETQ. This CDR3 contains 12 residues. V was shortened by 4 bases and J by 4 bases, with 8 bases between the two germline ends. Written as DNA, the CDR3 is TGCGCCAGCAGCCCGAGCCTCTATGGCTACACCTTC. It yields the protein CASSPSLYGYTF.